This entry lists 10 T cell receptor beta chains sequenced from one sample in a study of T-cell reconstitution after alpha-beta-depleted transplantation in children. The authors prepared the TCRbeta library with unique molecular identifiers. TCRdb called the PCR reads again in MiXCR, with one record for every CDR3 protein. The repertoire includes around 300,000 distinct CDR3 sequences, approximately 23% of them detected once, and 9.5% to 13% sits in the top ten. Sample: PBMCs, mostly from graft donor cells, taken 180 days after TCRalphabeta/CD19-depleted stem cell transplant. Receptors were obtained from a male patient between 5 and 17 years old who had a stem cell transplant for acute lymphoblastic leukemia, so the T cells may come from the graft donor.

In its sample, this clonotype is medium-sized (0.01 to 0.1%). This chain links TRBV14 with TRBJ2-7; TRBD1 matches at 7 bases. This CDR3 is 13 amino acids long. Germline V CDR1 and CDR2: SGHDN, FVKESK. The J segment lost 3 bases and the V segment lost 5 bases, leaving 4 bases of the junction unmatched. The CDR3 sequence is CASSTGQNYEQYF. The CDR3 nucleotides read TGTGCCAGCAGCACGGGACAGAACTACGAGCAGTACTTC.

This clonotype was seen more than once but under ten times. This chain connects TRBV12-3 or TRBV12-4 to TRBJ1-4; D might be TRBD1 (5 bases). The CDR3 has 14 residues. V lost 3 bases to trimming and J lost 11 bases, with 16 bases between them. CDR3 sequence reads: CASSLLTPGGKLFF. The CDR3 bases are TGTGCCAGCAGTTTGTTGACCCCGGGGGGGAAACTGTTTTTT.

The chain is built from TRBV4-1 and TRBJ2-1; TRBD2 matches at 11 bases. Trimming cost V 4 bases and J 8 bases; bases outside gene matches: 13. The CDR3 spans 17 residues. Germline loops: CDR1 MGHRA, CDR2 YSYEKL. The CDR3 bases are TGCGCCAGCAGCCGAAGTGGGCTAGCGGGAGGCCGGGATGAGCAGTTCTTC. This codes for CASSRSGLAGGRDEQFF.

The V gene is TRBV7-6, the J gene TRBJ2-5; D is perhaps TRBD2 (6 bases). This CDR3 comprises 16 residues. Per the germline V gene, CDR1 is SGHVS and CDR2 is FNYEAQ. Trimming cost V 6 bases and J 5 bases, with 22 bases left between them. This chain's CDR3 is CASRLGSGSSIETQYF. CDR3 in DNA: TGTGCCAGCAGGCTAGGAAGCGGGTCCTCAATCGAGACCCAGTACTTC.

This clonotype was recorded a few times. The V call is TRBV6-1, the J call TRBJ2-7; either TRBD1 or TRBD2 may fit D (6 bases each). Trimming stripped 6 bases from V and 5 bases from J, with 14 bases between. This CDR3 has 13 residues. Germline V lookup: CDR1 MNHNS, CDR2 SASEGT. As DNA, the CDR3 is TGTGCCAGCAGAGTACAGGGCGGGGACGAGCAGTACTTC. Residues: CASRVQGGDEQYF.

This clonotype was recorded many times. CDR3 nucleotides: TGTGCCAGCAGCTTAGAGGGGCGGACTGAAGCTTTCTTT. Translating gives CASSLEGRTEAFF. The gene calls are TRBV7-3 and TRBJ1-1; D possibly corresponds to TRBD1 (5 bases). In germline, CDR1 is SGHTA, CDR2 FQGTGA. The CDR3 sequence is 13 residues long. V was shortened by 2 bases and J by 5 bases, with 9 bases between the two germline ends.

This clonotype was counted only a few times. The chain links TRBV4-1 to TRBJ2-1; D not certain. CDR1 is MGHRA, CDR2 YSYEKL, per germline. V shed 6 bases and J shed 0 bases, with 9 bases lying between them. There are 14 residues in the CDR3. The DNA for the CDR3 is TGCGCCAGCAGGCTTAGGAGCTCCTACAATGAGCAGTTCTTC. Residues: CASRLRSSYNEQFF.

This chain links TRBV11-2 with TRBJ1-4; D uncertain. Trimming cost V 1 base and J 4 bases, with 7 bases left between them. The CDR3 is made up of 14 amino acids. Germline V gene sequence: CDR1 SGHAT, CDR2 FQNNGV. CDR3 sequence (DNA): TGTGCCAGCAGCTTAGGCAGATTTAATGAAAAACTGTTTTTT. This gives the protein CASSLGRFNEKLFF.

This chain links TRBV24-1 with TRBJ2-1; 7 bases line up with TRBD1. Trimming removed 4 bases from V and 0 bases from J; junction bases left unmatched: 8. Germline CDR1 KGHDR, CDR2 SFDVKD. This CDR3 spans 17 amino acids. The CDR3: CATSDRPQGSSYNEQFF. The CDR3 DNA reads TGTGCCACCAGTGACCGACCACAGGGGTCCTCCTACAATGAGCAGTTCTTC.

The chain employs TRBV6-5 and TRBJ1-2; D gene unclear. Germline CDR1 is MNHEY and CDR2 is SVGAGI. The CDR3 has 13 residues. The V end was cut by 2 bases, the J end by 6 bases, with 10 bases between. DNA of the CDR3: TGTGCCAGCAGTTACACCCGACAAGATGGCTACACCTTC. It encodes CASSYTRQDGYTF.